This TCR beta chain was sequenced during a study of monozygotic twins with inflammatory bowel disease. cDNA for TCRalpha and TCRbeta was amplified by nested PCRs of roughly 15 then nine to ten cycles. With the 5' RACE reads reprocessed, TCRdb shows one record per CDR3 protein and no DNA. This repertoire comprises about 380,000 distinct CDR3 sequences; its ten largest clones make up 2% to 3%. Whole blood served as the source of total RNA, and no T cell sorting took place. General study results and limits: Similarity of repertoires did not differ between concordant and discordant twins, possibly from limited power. Inverse Simpson values showed less TCRbeta diversity in IBD patients than in their healthy co-twins.

Turning to this clonotype: Its antigen is unknown.

Germline lookup yields CDR1 GTSNPN and CDR2 SVGIG (reference sequence). This CDR3 region has 15 residues. The receptor comes from a human donor with ulcerative colitis or Crohn's disease, or a healthy co-twin of an affected twin (not recorded which). The chain joins TRBV30 to TRBJ1-4; TCRdb outputs TRBD1, but without DNA this stays unchecked. Material: blood. The chain's CDR3 is CAWSMLDRPNEKLFF.